This TCR beta chain was obtained from a study of identical twins. Overall study findings and caveats: Insertions were fewer in abundant cord blood beta clonotypes, whereas memory repertoires showed none of this pattern.

This clonotype was observed a handful of times. Its antigen is as yet unknown. Each CDR3 protein is one row after TCRdb ran MiXCR on the 5' RACE reads. The sample carries 550,000 to 700,000 distinct CDR3 sequences, approximately 9.6% recorded once. The germline CDR1 and CDR2 sequences are SGHRS and YFSETQ. The junction had 12 bases not matched to a gene; V was cut back by 0 bases and J by 2 bases. The CDR3 totals 18 residues. The same data also went into a second study, on yellow fever vaccine responses in identical twins.

The rearrangement joins TRBV5-1 to TRBJ2-3; TRBD1 matches at 7 bases. The sequencing input was PBMCs. This clonotype originated in a woman between 18 and 30 years old in good health. The CDR3 reads CASSLVWTGWKNTDTQYF. The CDR3 DNA reads as TGCGCCAGCAGCTTGGTTTGGACAGGTTGGAAAAACACAGATACGCAGTATTTT.